This is a list of T cell receptor beta chains from one sample in a study of cytomegalovirus exposure and HLA in healthy donors. Profiling relied on immunoSEQ multiplex PCR, and the TCRdb table lists in-frame clones only, not all of them. The sample shows around 120,000 clones, over 80% of them seen only once. Sequencing was performed on PBMCs. Receptors originate from a boy between 10 and 17 years old in good health and CMV-seronegative. Both conserved end residues are part of each CDR3. D genes are given only for firm matches. Some rows have no size entry. The others give once, few or many, or a class for an expanded clone.

TRBD2	-	16	TRBV7-2	TRBJ2-7	CASSLVAGALSYEQYF	TGTGCCAGCAGCTTAGTAGCGGGAGCACTCTCCTACGAGCAGTACTTC
-	-	12	TRBV11-2	TRBJ2-7	CASRAYTYEQYF	TGTGCCAGCAGAGCTTATACCTACGAGCAGTACTTC
TRBD2	-	18	TRBV19	TRBJ2-7	CASSIGSGTSGRLSEQYF	TGTGCCAGTAGTATTGGCTCGGGGACTAGCGGGAGATTAAGCGAGCAGTACTTC
-	-	13	TRBV6-4	TRBJ2-1	CASSPHNRYEQFF	TGTGCCAGCAGTCCCCATAACAGATATGAGCAGTTCTTC
TRBD2	-	16	TRBV10-3	TRBJ2-2	CAISVTQAGDTGELFF	TGTGCCATCAGTGTGACACAGGCGGGGGACACCGGGGAGCTGTTTTTT
TRBD2	-	14	TRBV30	TRBJ2-5	CAWTSTRLAGTQYF	TGTGCCTGGACTTCCACCCGGCTAGCGGGGACCCAGTACTTC
-	once	14	TRBV7-8	TRBJ1-1	CASSQGHSNTEAFF	TGTGCCAGCAGCCAGGGACATTCGAACACTGAAGCTTTCTTT
-	-	16	TRBV10-3	TRBJ1-2	CAISESSIQPLYGYTF	TGTGCCATCAGTGAGTCTAGCATCCAGCCCTTATATGGCTACACCTTC
TRBD1	-	16	TRBV19	TRBJ2-2	CASSPRQGPNTGKLFF	TGTGCCAGTAGCCCCCGACAGGGCCCGAACACCGGGAAGCTGTTTTTT
TRBD1	-	14	TRBV9	TRBJ1-2	CASSVAGQGDGYTF	TGTGCCAGCAGCGTAGCGGGACAGGGTGATGGCTACACCTTC